Reported below is one TCR beta chain. No antigen is known for it. The data were obtained in a study of T-cell reconstitution after alpha-beta-depleted transplantation in children. Study findings and constraints: Recipient T cells and thymic progenitors that survived were the source of the high TCRbeta diversity seen at day 60 in some patients. At around two months after transplant, the alpha-beta T cells were reportedly derived from several hundred expanded clones that came from non-depleted graft cells.

For TCRbeta, the library was prepared with unique molecular identifiers. TCRdb processed the PCR reads anew with MiXCR; each CDR3 protein has one entry. The sample holds 300,000 to 400,000 distinct CDR3 sequences, around 15% seen once. This TCR derives from a male patient under 10 years old who had a stem cell transplant for acute lymphoblastic leukemia, so the T cells may come from the graft donor. The specimen comprised PBMCs, mostly from graft donor cells, sampled 360 days after TCRalphabeta/CD19-depleted stem cell transplant.

The CDR3 here is CASRKSSGRPSDTQYF. DNA of the CDR3: TGTGCCAGCAGAAAATCTAGCGGGAGGCCGTCGGATACGCAGTATTTT. The V call is TRBV12-3 or TRBV12-4, the J call TRBJ2-3, with 11 bases that match TRBD2. The ends lost 6 bases at V and 6 bases at J; junction bases unmatched: 11. The CDR3 is 16 residues long.